One sample yielded the 27 T cell receptor beta chains listed below, sequenced in a study of T cell changes during pregnancy in multiple sclerosis. The repertoire was sequenced with immunoSEQ multiplex PCR; TCRdb's copy has only in-frame clones and lacks some. The sample carries 20,000 to 25,000 clones, more than 85% recorded once. Sequences were derived from CD8+ T cells from peripheral blood mononuclear cells, sampled in the first trimester of pregnancy. These receptors came from a female donor with multiple sclerosis, enrolled in a pregnancy study.

The chain combines TRBV5-1 with TRBJ1-1, with 7 bases that match TRBD1. Germline values: CDR1 SGHRS, CDR2 YFSETQ. Losses at the gene ends were 4 bases for V and 3 bases for J; bases not matched to a gene: 18. The CDR3 runs to 18 residues. The CDR3 loop is CASSTISTGVKADTEAFF. The CDR3 coding sequence is TGCGCCAGCAGCACGATATCTACAGGGGTCAAGGCGGACACTGAAGCTTTCTTT.

The chain carries TRBV4-3 and TRBJ2-7, with D perhaps matching TRBD1 (5 bases). There are 15 residues in the CDR3. The V end lost 0 bases, the J end lost 4 bases, and 13 bases lay between the germline ends. CDR1 and CDR2 (germline): LGHNA, YSLEER. As DNA, the CDR3 is TGCGCCAGCAGCCAAGATTGGCCAGGGTCGTACGAGCAGTACTTC. This translates into CASSQDWPGSYEQYF.

The chain couples TRBV19 to TRBJ1-1, with D unclear. Per germline, CDR1 LNHDA and CDR2 SQIVND (reference sequence). CDR3 length: 15 residues. Trimming left V 4 bases short and J 4 bases short, with 16 bases between. CDR3 nucleotides: TGTGCCAGTAGTACTAAACCCGAGGGATCCACTGAAGCTTTCTTT. This codes for CASSTKPEGSTEAFF.

The chain has TRBV19 and TRBJ2-7, with 10 bases lining up with TRBD1. CDR3 size: 13 residues. Germline assignment: CDR1 LNHDA and CDR2 SQIVND (reference sequence). V shed 5 bases and J 5 bases; nucleotides not matched to a gene: 3. CDR3 sequence: CASSGTGVDEQYF. For the CDR3, the DNA is TGTGCCAGTAGTGGGACAGGGGTCGACGAGCAGTACTTC.

The CDR3 sequence is CASSQGFSGQVSYEQYF. In DNA, the CDR3 is TGCGCCAGCAGCCAAGGGTTCTCGGGACAGGTGTCCTACGAGCAGTACTTC. V and J are TRBV4-3 and TRBJ2-7, with TRBD1 identical over 8 bases. V lost 1 base, J lost 1 base, and 9 bases stayed unmatched. The CDR3 contains 17 residues. Germline CDR1 reads LGHNA; CDR2 reads YSLEER.

The V gene is TRBV2, the J gene TRBJ1-1; D might be TRBD1 (5 bases). The V end lost 4 bases, the J end lost 0 bases, and 18 bases lay between the germline ends. Germline CDR1 SNHLY, CDR2 FYNNEI. This CDR3 is 17 amino acids long. CDR3 sequence reads: CASSVSEFGHLNTEAFF. The CDR3 region has the DNA TGTGCCAGCAGTGTCAGTGAATTTGGACACTTGAACACTGAAGCTTTCTTT.

This sequence joins TRBV11-3 and TRBJ2-7, with a weak D call TRBD1 (6 bases). Germline CDR1 reads SGHNT; CDR2 reads YENEEA. This CDR3 has 14 amino acids. V was pared by 3 bases and J by 0 bases, with 9 bases between. CDR3 region: CASSLYRDSYEQYF. The CDR3 DNA sequence: TGTGCCAGCAGCTTGTACAGGGACTCCTACGAGCAGTACTTC.

This chain's CDR3 is CASSFTGGVYEQYF. The CDR3 DNA reads TGTGCCAGCAGCTTCACAGGGGGAGTCTACGAGCAGTACTTC. J is TRBJ2-7 and V is TRBV5-5; TRBD1 agrees at 8 bases. Germline V gene data show CDR1 as SGHKS and CDR2 as YYEKEE (reference sequence). J gave up 3 bases and V 2 bases, and 4 bases lay outside the gene matches. The CDR3 consists of 14 residues.

This chain links TRBV11-2 with TRBJ2-1, with D possibly matching TRBD1 (6 bases). V was clipped by 2 bases and J by 8 bases, with 22 bases between them. The CDR3 consists of 17 residues. Germline V gives CDR1 SGHAT, CDR2 FQNNGV. The CDR3 bases are TGTGCCAGCAGCTTATCCTTTAAGGGGGAAACTTGGGATGAGCAGTTCTTC. Protein: CASSLSFKGETWDEQFF. The complete variable domain, with remaining parts taken from reference TRBV11-2 and TRBJ2-1, reads EAGVAQSPRYKIIEKRQSVAFWCNPISGHATLYWYQQILGQGPKLLIQFQNNGVVDDSQLPKDRFSAERLKGVDSTLKIQPAKLEDSAVYLCASSLSFKGETWDEQFFGPGTRLTVL.

The chain combines TRBV12-5 with TRBJ2-7; 7 bases match TRBD2. This CDR3 is 13 amino acids long. V shed 4 bases, J shed 3 bases, and the junction held 3 bases outside the gene matches. In germline, CDR1 is LGHNT, CDR2 FRNRAP. CDR3 region: CASGWREHYEQYF. Here the CDR3 DNA reads TGTGCTAGTGGTTGGCGGGAGCACTACGAGCAGTACTTC.

The chain joins TRBV19 to TRBJ2-2; D unclear. CDR3 size: 11 residues. The V end lost 4 bases, the J end lost 7 bases, and 4 bases lay between the germline ends. Germline CDR1 reads LNHDA; CDR2 reads SQIVND (reference sequence). CDR3 in DNA: TGTGCCAGTAGTACAGGCGGGGAGCTGTTTTTT. Its translation is CASSTGGELFF.

The chain carries TRBV19 and TRBJ1-2; no firm D call. Germline V gene data show CDR1 as LNHDA and CDR2 as SQIVND (reference sequence). This CDR3 spans 13 amino acids. V was clipped by 7 bases and J by 4 bases, with 13 bases between them. DNA of the CDR3: TGTGCCAGTACCCTGGGCGTTTTCTATGGCTACACCTTC. This translates into CASTLGVFYGYTF.

This clone is classed as medium-sized. The V and J genes are TRBV19 and TRBJ2-7; 7 bases are shared with TRBD2. V gave up 1 base and J gave up 6 bases; unmatched junction bases: 0. There are 12 residues in the CDR3. Germline CDR1 reads LNHDA; CDR2 reads SQIVND (reference sequence). In DNA form, the CDR3 reads TGTGCCAGTAGTATAGGGACTAGCGAGCAGTACTTC. It codes for CASSIGTSEQYF.

This CDR3 reads CASSIVGAAGELFF. Here the CDR3 DNA reads TGTGCCAGTAGTATAGTGGGGGCTGCCGGGGAGCTGTTTTTT. This sequence joins TRBV19 and TRBJ2-2; D is perhaps TRBD1 (6 bases). Deletions cut 1 base from V and 6 bases from J, with 9 bases between. Germline V gene data show CDR1 as LNHDA and CDR2 as SQIVND (reference sequence). This CDR3 is built from 14 residues.

This clone was detected only once. The chain has TRBV29-1 and TRBJ2-5, with D hard to call. The CDR3 sequence is 13 residues long. V dropped 6 bases and J dropped 4 bases, with 15 bases sitting between them. The germline V gene has CDR1 SQVTM and CDR2 ANQGSEA. The CDR3 DNA reads as TGCAGCGTCGGAGATTGGAGTGGAGAGACCCAGTACTTC. It yields the protein CSVGDWSGETQYF.

This clone was recorded once. This chain uses TRBV28 with TRBJ2-7, with D possibly matching TRBD1 (5 bases). V was trimmed by 2 bases and J by 6 bases, leaving 17 bases between them. CDR1 and CDR2 from the germline V gene are MDHEN and SYDVKM. The CDR3 is 15 residues long. The CDR3 loop reads CASSLLQEIPTEQYF. DNA for the CDR3: TGTGCCAGCAGTTTACTACAGGAGATACCCACCGAGCAGTACTTC.

The chain recombines TRBV2 with TRBJ1-6; no firm D call. Germline V gene data show CDR1 as SNHLY and CDR2 as FYNNEI. The CDR3 sequence is 17 residues long. The V end was cut by 6 bases, the J end by 0 bases, with 15 bases between. CDR3 coding DNA: TGTGCCAGCAGCGGAGTTGGCTTGAGCTCCTATAATTCACCCCTCCACTTT. It translates to CASSGVGLSSYNSPLHF.

Regarding this clone: At one of its ends the junction is not consistent with the germline gene, which may arise from a read error. The rearrangement uses TRBV7-7 and TRBJ2-5; D might be TRBD1 (6 bases). Looked up from germline, CDR1 is SSHAT and CDR2 is FNYEAQ (reference sequence). There are 14 residues in the CDR3. Written as DNA, the CDR3 is TGTGCTAGCAGCTCAAAGGACAGCCAAGAGACCCAGTACTTC. Residues: CASSSKDSQETQYF.

This clone was counted only a few times. The gene calls are TRBV4-1 and TRBJ1-2; D perhaps matches TRBD1 (5 bases). Germline CDR1 reads MGHRA; CDR2 reads YSYEKL. The CDR3 loop spans 14 amino acids. Trimming stripped 1 base from V and 4 bases from J, with 10 bases between. The DNA of the CDR3 is TGCGCCAGCAGCCAAGGGACAACAGGCTATGGCTACACCTTC. This codes for CASSQGTTGYGYTF.

The V and J genes are TRBV19 and TRBJ2-7; 8 bases fit TRBD1. Germline CDR1 and CDR2: LNHDA and SQIVND (reference sequence). Trimming took 4 bases from V and 3 from J; bases not matched to a gene: 5. This CDR3 has 14 residues. The CDR3 nucleotides read TGTGCCAGTAGTAGCGGACAGGGAATCTACGAGCAGTACTTC. As protein: CASSSGQGIYEQYF.

This clone was detected only once. The gene calls are TRBV27 and TRBJ1-5; 10 bases agree with TRBD1. V gave up 4 bases and J gave up 4 bases; unmatched junction bases: 4. The CDR3 totals 15 residues. The V gene's germline CDR1 is MNHEY and CDR2 SMNVEV (reference sequence). This chain's CDR3 is CASSSPGQGNQPQHF. CDR3 bases: TGTGCCAGCAGTTCCCCGGGACAGGGGAATCAGCCCCAGCATTTT.

CDR3 protein: CASSPRETDTQYF. CDR3 sequence (DNA): TGTGCCAGCAGTCCTAGGGAGACAGATACGCAGTATTTT. V gene TRBV6-4 combines with J gene TRBJ2-3; tentative D call: TRBD2 (5 bases). V was clipped by 5 bases and J by 3 bases, with 9 bases between them. Germline CDR1 and CDR2: MRHNA and SNTAGT. The CDR3 consists of 13 residues.

V usage is TRBV7-8 and J usage is TRBJ2-3; TRBD2 aligns across 7 bases. V lost 2 bases to trimming and J lost 2 bases; unmatched junction nucleotides: 19. Germline V gene sequence: CDR1 SGHVS, CDR2 FQNEAQ. There are 20 residues in the CDR3. CDR3 in DNA: TGTGCCAGCAGCTTACCGTATAGCGGGCGTCCGTTGGGTCCCACAGATACGCAGTATTTT. Translating gives CASSLPYSGRPLGPTDTQYF.

This chain uses TRBV5-4 with TRBJ2-1; TRBD1 matches 12 bases. Germline loops: CDR1 SGHNT, CDR2 YYREEE (reference sequence). The V and J ends lost 8 bases and 8 bases, in that order; junction bases with no gene match: 8. This CDR3 region has 14 residues. CDR3 bases: TGTGCCAGTTTTGGGGGGACAGGGGGCGATGAGCAGTTCTTC. This gives the protein CASFGGTGGDEQFF.

V usage is TRBV19 and J usage is TRBJ2-2; a weak D match, TRBD1 (6 bases). The germline V gene has CDR1 LNHDA and CDR2 SQIVND (reference sequence). The CDR3 extends over 17 amino acids. The V and J ends lost 2 bases and 4 bases respectively, with 17 bases between them. CDR3 coding DNA: TGTGCCAGTAGTATAATTACGACAGGCGGTAGCACCGGGGAGCTGTTTTTT. Amino acids: CASSIITTGGSTGELFF.

In DNA form, the CDR3 reads TGTGCCAGCAGTGAAACCCGCACCGGGACACTTCGCACCGGGGAGCTGTTTTTT. This encodes CASSETRTGTLRTGELFF. The genes are TRBV25-1 and TRBJ2-2, with TRBD1 as a possible D gene (6 bases). The V end lost 2 bases, the J end lost 4 bases, and 20 bases lay between the germline ends. The CDR3 totals 18 residues. Germline CDR1 is MGHDK and CDR2 is SYGVNS. The full variable domain, rest sourced from reference TRBV25-1 and TRBJ2-2, is EADIYQTPRYLVIGTGKKITLECSQTMGHDKMYWYQQDPGMELHLIHYSYGVNSTEKGDLSSESTVSRIRTEHFPLTLESARPSHTSQYLCASSETRTGTLRTGELFFGEGSRLTVL.

J is TRBJ2-7 and V is TRBV29-1; 10 nucleotides line up with TRBD2. Germline loops: CDR1 SQVTM, CDR2 ANQGSEA. Unmatched junction bases numbered 6, after V lost 1 base and J lost 3 bases. CDR3 length equals 15 residues. The chain's CDR3 is CSVEALAGDDYEQYF. The CDR3 DNA sequence: TGCAGCGTTGAAGCCCTAGCGGGAGACGACTACGAGCAGTACTTC.